This T cell receptor beta chain was found in a study of blood T cell repertoires in COVID-19. Study-level background: The study drew acute and convalescent COVID-19 samples from the United States, Italy and Spain. In each case, the material was cDNA or gDNA derived from T cells, B-cell-depleted T cells, or PBMCs.

Germline CDR1 reads MNHNS; CDR2 reads SASEGT. Trimming left V 2 bases short and J 4 bases short, with 12 bases between. The CDR3 covers 15 residues. In the original workflow: Reference gene primer amplification gave estimated nucleated cell counts. Clones were sequenced by immunoSEQ multiplex PCR, and TCRdb holds only the in-frame ones, with some missing. For V, J and clone size, that table is used; D and trimming come from the DNA. The sample includes about 280,000 clones, around nine tenths seen only once; the top ten take 8.5% to 9%. Sequencing input: peripheral blood. The chain has TRBV6-1 and TRBJ1-5; D is unclear. This clonotype originated in a middle-aged man with active or convalescent COVID-19. CDR3 residues: CASSEKLEYNQPQHF. CDR3 nucleotides: TGTGCCAGCAGTGAAAAGTTAGAGTATAATCAGCCCCAGCATTTT.